Shown below are 3 T cell receptor beta chains from a single sample sequenced in a study of long-term antiretroviral therapy in people with HIV (dated by TCRdb to 2021 to 2024). The immunoSEQ hsTCRB v3.0 assay was used at survey level resolution to sequence the TRB variable region. The table was pulled from immuneACCESS by TCRdb, which kept in-frame rearrangements only. Such tables lose some clones; where checked, under half of the loss comes from unresolved V genes, and the rest has no known cause. This sample holds roughly 18,000 clones; about 88% were observed only once. The ten most abundant clones make up roughly 8% of the sample. This specimen was unsorted PBMCs, taken 0.9 years after starting antiretroviral therapy. The receptor set was obtained from a man aged 18-30 years with HIV.

The J gene is TRBJ1-2, the V gene TRBV28, with 9 positions matching TRBD1. The germline V gene has CDR1 MDHEN and CDR2 SYDVKM. CDR3 size: 14 residues. The J segment lost 3 bases and the V segment lost 6 bases, leaving 5 bases of the junction unmatched. CDR3 sequence reads: CASRYTGGDYGYTF. CDR3 in DNA: TGTGCCAGCAGGTATACAGGGGGCGACTATGGCTACACCTTC.

The rearrangement uses TRBV5-6 and TRBJ1-1, with D hard to call. Germline V gene lookup returns CDR1 SGHDT and CDR2 YYEEEE. Between the trimmed V and J ends, which lost 3 bases and 1 base, there was a span of 10 bases. The CDR3 has 14 residues. CDR3 amino acids: CASSYLMTNTEAFF. CDR3 DNA: TGTGCCAGCAGCTATCTGATGACGAACACTGAAGCTTTCTTT.

The chain couples TRBV12-5 to TRBJ1-5; no clear D. The CDR3 extends over 16 amino acids. V was cut by 10 bases and J by 6 bases, with 25 bases left in between. Germline CDR1 and CDR2: LGHNT and FRNRAP. CDR3: CAITPFRVTKCQPQHF. DNA of the CDR3: TGTGCTATTACCCCATTTCGGGTCACCAAATGTCAGCCCCAGCATTTT.